This TCR beta chain is from a study of T cells in Graves' hyperthyroidism and ophthalmopathy. Study-level information: Peripheral blood specimens were obtained at initial diagnosis, prior to any treatment.

Source material for PBMCs was around 10 ml fresh peripheral blood. Between the trimmed V and J ends, which lost 0 bases and 4 bases, there was a span of 12 bases. Germline loops: CDR1 LGHNA, CDR2 YNFKEQ. The CDR3 totals 15 residues. This clonotype was counted only a few times. The antigen is unknown. Regarding the study as a whole: Expanded thyroid clonotypes (above 0.001) were mostly also found in blood.

It was RNA transcripts that yielded the amplified TCR beta CDR3 regions. First-round RT-PCR with HTBI primers amplified the TCR CDR3 region. In TCRdb, the multiplex PCR reads were re-called with MiXCR into one record per CDR3 protein. The table shows approximately 640,000 distinct CDR3 sequences, with roughly 15% occurring only once. Sequenced input: blood. The source is a woman aged 25 to 39 with Graves' hyperthyroidism. The V and J genes are TRBV4-2 and TRBJ2-5; D remains unclear. The CDR3 loop is CASSQDSRTAETQYF. The DNA for the CDR3 is TGTGCCAGCAGCCAAGATTCGAGGACCGCAGAGACCCAGTACTTC.